Listed below are T cell receptor beta chains from one sample, sequenced in a study of shared clonotypes between healthy human individuals. TCRdb's copy holds only in-frame clones and misses some; the assay was immunoSEQ multiplex PCR. The profile shows roughly 2 million clones, about 95% of them singletons. Sequenced material: naive CD8+ T cells sorted from blood. The receptors stem from a man younger than 35 in good health. CDR3s leave out the opening cysteine and the closing phenylalanine or tryptophan. D genes are given only for firm matches. Only some rows state a clone size, as once, few, many or a class for expanded clones.

J gene: TRBJ2-7; CDR3 length: 12; V gene: TRBV28; clone size: -; D gene: TRBD1; CDR3 protein: ASSQGDRGDEQY
J gene: TRBJ2-2; CDR3 length: 16; V gene: TRBV4-3; clone size: -; D gene: TRBD1; CDR3 protein: ASSQDQHRGWNTGELF
J gene: TRBJ1-5; CDR3 length: 13; V gene: TRBV5-1; clone size: -; D gene: TRBD1; CDR3 protein: ASSLTGQGNQPQH
J gene: TRBJ1-1; CDR3 length: 11; V gene: TRBV2; clone size: -; D gene: TRBD1; CDR3 protein: ASSGGTALLPF
J gene: TRBJ2-3; CDR3 length: 12; V gene: TRBV5-1; clone size: -; D gene: -; CDR3 protein: ASSLEMYTDTQY
J gene: TRBJ1-2; CDR3 length: 16; V gene: TRBV21-1; clone size: -; D gene: -; CDR3 protein: ASSKPVGDTLRNDGYT
J gene: TRBJ2-3; CDR3 length: 12; V gene: TRBV7-7; clone size: -; D gene: -; CDR3 protein: ASSLDMEADTQY
J gene: TRBJ2-1; CDR3 length: 12; V gene: TRBV5-4; clone size: -; D gene: TRBD1; CDR3 protein: ASSYGTGSGEQF
J gene: TRBJ2-1; CDR3 length: 12; V gene: TRBV29-1; clone size: -; D gene: TRBD2; CDR3 protein: SYIRDYWENEQF
J gene: TRBJ1-5; CDR3 length: 15; V gene: TRBV28; clone size: -; D gene: -; CDR3 protein: ASSPRPIGTLIQPQH
J gene: TRBJ2-7; CDR3 length: 12; V gene: TRBV28; clone size: -; D gene: -; CDR3 protein: ASSLVGPSYEQY
J gene: TRBJ1-3; CDR3 length: 16; V gene: TRBV2; clone size: -; D gene: -; CDR3 protein: ASSEALGSYSSGNTIY
J gene: TRBJ2-1; CDR3 length: 15; V gene: TRBV4-3; clone size: -; D gene: -; CDR3 protein: ASSQDIGTRFYNEQF
J gene: TRBJ2-3; CDR3 length: 13; V gene: TRBV14; clone size: -; D gene: -; CDR3 protein: ASSQDFTNADTQY
J gene: TRBJ2-2; CDR3 length: 11; V gene: TRBV2; clone size: -; D gene: -; CDR3 protein: ATIPVATGELF
J gene: TRBJ2-3; CDR3 length: 12; V gene: TRBV5-6; clone size: -; D gene: -; CDR3 protein: ASSLVDATDTQY
J gene: TRBJ2-7; CDR3 length: 14; V gene: TRBV27; clone size: -; D gene: TRBD2; CDR3 protein: ASSSTSGGAAYEQY
J gene: TRBJ1-5; CDR3 length: 12; V gene: TRBV6-6; clone size: few; D gene: -; CDR3 protein: ASSSRRSNQPQH
J gene: TRBJ2-7; CDR3 length: 14; V gene: TRBV4-3; clone size: -; D gene: TRBD2; CDR3 protein: ASSQDLGEGLYEQY
J gene: TRBJ2-7; CDR3 length: 8; V gene: TRBV10-1; clone size: -; D gene: -; CDR3 protein: ASSESGQY
J gene: TRBJ1-2; CDR3 length: 13; V gene: TRBV27; clone size: -; D gene: -; CDR3 protein: ASSSYRDPNYGYT
J gene: TRBJ1-1; CDR3 length: 12; V gene: TRBV10-2; clone size: -; D gene: TRBD1; CDR3 protein: ASRPTGGNTEAF
J gene: TRBJ2-7; CDR3 length: 14; V gene: TRBV7-8; clone size: -; D gene: TRBD1; CDR3 protein: ASSKETQGARFGQY
J gene: TRBJ2-2; CDR3 length: 12; V gene: TRBV5-6; clone size: once; D gene: TRBD2; CDR3 protein: ASSLVGGSGELF
J gene: TRBJ2-7; CDR3 length: 12; V gene: TRBV5-8; clone size: -; D gene: TRBD1; CDR3 protein: ASSSRDREYEQY
J gene: TRBJ1-5; CDR3 length: 9; V gene: TRBV12-5; clone size: -; D gene: -; CDR3 protein: ASGQNQPQH
J gene: TRBJ1-2; CDR3 length: 11; V gene: TRBV6-1; clone size: once; D gene: -; CDR3 protein: ASSATGTGGYT
J gene: TRBJ2-5; CDR3 length: 14; V gene: TRBV2; clone size: -; D gene: TRBD2; CDR3 protein: ASKWERGAYQETQY
J gene: TRBJ2-1; CDR3 length: 11; V gene: TRBV9; clone size: -; D gene: -; CDR3 protein: ASSVTFGNEQF
J gene: TRBJ1-1; CDR3 length: 12; V gene: TRBV19; clone size: -; D gene: -; CDR3 protein: ATLDRSMNTEAF
J gene: TRBJ2-1; CDR3 length: 13; V gene: TRBV28; clone size: -; D gene: -; CDR3 protein: ASSYTPGIYNEQF
J gene: TRBJ1-5; CDR3 length: 13; V gene: TRBV28; clone size: -; D gene: TRBD1; CDR3 protein: ASSGGQGWNQPQH
J gene: TRBJ1-5; CDR3 length: 12; V gene: TRBV29-1; clone size: -; D gene: TRBD1; CDR3 protein: SVRRDRGDQPQH
J gene: TRBJ2-1; CDR3 length: 11; V gene: TRBV4-3; clone size: -; D gene: -; CDR3 protein: ASSQGQWNEQF
J gene: TRBJ2-5; CDR3 length: 12; V gene: TRBV1; clone size: many; D gene: -; CDR3 protein: TSSNPEIQETQY
J gene: TRBJ2-1; CDR3 length: 12; V gene: TRBV27; clone size: -; D gene: -; CDR3 protein: ASSLSSTVVEQF
J gene: TRBJ2-7; CDR3 length: 11; V gene: TRBV7-9; clone size: -; D gene: -; CDR3 protein: ASSFSGHYEQY
J gene: TRBJ2-7; CDR3 length: 13; V gene: TRBV18; clone size: -; D gene: TRBD1; CDR3 protein: ASSPSDRAPYEQY
J gene: TRBJ2-7; CDR3 length: 13; V gene: TRBV27; clone size: -; D gene: TRBD2; CDR3 protein: ASSLLAGGTYEQY
J gene: TRBJ1-6; CDR3 length: 16; V gene: TRBV27; clone size: -; D gene: -; CDR3 protein: ASSQLLGQTQFYSPLH
J gene: TRBJ2-7; CDR3 length: 14; V gene: TRBV15; clone size: -; D gene: TRBD1; CDR3 protein: ATSREAGQGTYEQY
J gene: TRBJ2-7; CDR3 length: 10; V gene: TRBV28; clone size: -; D gene: -; CDR3 protein: ASSLLDYEQY
J gene: TRBJ2-1; CDR3 length: 16; V gene: TRBV25-1; clone size: -; D gene: TRBD2; CDR3 protein: ASSEYSWLAENYNEQF
J gene: TRBJ1-5; CDR3 length: 10; V gene: TRBV6-1; clone size: -; D gene: -; CDR3 protein: ASSEVSQPQH
J gene: TRBJ1-4; CDR3 length: 13; V gene: TRBV11-2; clone size: -; D gene: -; CDR3 protein: ASSLTPSTNEKLF
J gene: TRBJ2-7; CDR3 length: 13; V gene: TRBV19; clone size: -; D gene: TRBD1; CDR3 protein: ASSAQGSWDYEQY
J gene: TRBJ2-7; CDR3 length: 11; V gene: TRBV30; clone size: -; D gene: TRBD2; CDR3 protein: AWSVMGEGEQY
J gene: -; CDR3 length: 12; V gene: TRBV7-2; clone size: once; D gene: -; CDR3 protein: ASSYQEGASEQY
J gene: TRBJ2-7; CDR3 length: 11; V gene: TRBV7-8; clone size: -; D gene: -; CDR3 protein: ASSDGRSYEQY
J gene: TRBJ2-3; CDR3 length: 12; V gene: TRBV27; clone size: -; D gene: -; CDR3 protein: ASSLLASTDTQY
J gene: TRBJ2-1; CDR3 length: 13; V gene: TRBV19; clone size: -; D gene: -; CDR3 protein: ASTLHGGSYNEQF
J gene: TRBJ2-2; CDR3 length: 13; V gene: TRBV29-1; clone size: -; D gene: -; CDR3 protein: SVELSGQNTGELF
J gene: TRBJ2-2; CDR3 length: 12; V gene: TRBV2; clone size: -; D gene: -; CDR3 protein: ASRGVPNTGELF